Listed below are T cell receptor beta chains from one sample, sequenced in a study of blood T cell repertoires in COVID-19. Measured with immunoSEQ multiplex PCR; TCRdb has only the in-frame clones, and not every one. The repertoire holds hundreds of thousands of clones, approximately 78% seen once, with about 5% in the top ten. The sequenced sample was PBMCs or T cells enriched from blood (not recorded which). The source is a man aged 35 to 55 who had been exposed to COVID-19. CDR3s include the opening cysteine and the closing phenylalanine or tryptophan. Fields, in order: clone size, D gene, V gene, J gene, CDR3 protein, CDR3 DNA. D genes are given only for firm matches. Expanded clones get a size class; other rows say once, few or many, or leave the size out.

>NA|TRBD1|TRBV2|TRBJ1-1
CASRGQGNQNTEAFF
TGTGCCAGCCGGGGACAGGGGAACCAGAACACTGAAGCTTTCTTT
>few|NA|TRBV12-5|TRBJ1-4
CASGKTFGEKLFF
TGTGCTAGTGGTAAAACATTCGGGGAAAAACTGTTTTTT
>NA|NA|TRBV27|TRBJ1-1
CASSRQADAEAFF
TGTGCCAGCAGCCGACAAGCGGATGCTGAAGCTTTCTTT
>NA|TRBD1|TRBV6-5|TRBJ2-1
CASSYTGTGSYNEQFF
TGTGCCAGCAGTTACACCGGGACAGGGTCCTACAATGAGCAGTTCTTC
>NA|TRBD1|TRBV3-1/TRBV3-2|TRBJ1-1
CASSPSGTGAAEAFF
TGTGCCAGCAGCCCGTCCGGGACAGGGGCTGCTGAAGCTTTCTTT
>NA|NA|TRBV7-2|TRBJ2-7
CASSYRGGSYEQYF
TGTGCCAGCAGTTATAGAGGAGGGTCCTACGAGCAGTACTTC
>NA|TRBD2|TRBV7-9|TRBJ2-1
CASSLGSGTREQFF
TGTGCCAGCAGCCTGGGGAGCGGGACCCGAGAGCAGTTCTTC
>once|NA|TRBV23-1|TRBJ2-7
CASEPGESEQYF
TGCGCCAGCGAGCCGGGGGAGAGCGAGCAGTACTTC
>once|NA|TRBV30|TRBJ1-1
CAWSVGTKGTEAFF
TGTGCCTGGAGTGTCGGTACTAAAGGCACTGAAGCTTTCTTT
>NA|NA|TRBV15|TRBJ1-3
CATSRDQVSADTIYF
TGTGCCACCAGCAGAGACCAAGTCTCAGCGGACACCATATATTTT
>NA|TRBD1|TRBV7-6|TRBJ1-6
CASSLANRDRGLSPLHF
TGTGCCAGCAGCTTAGCAAACCGGGACAGGGGGCTTTCACCCCTCCACTTT
>NA|NA|TRBV6-4|TRBJ2-2
CASSVGSRGTTGELFF
TGTGCCAGCAGTGTGGGCTCGCGGGGAACCACCGGGGAGCTGTTTTTT
>NA|TRBD1|TRBV2|TRBJ1-6
CASSPLDRERAPLHF
TGTGCCAGCAGTCCCCTAGACAGGGAGAGGGCACCCCTCCACTTT
>NA|TRBD2|TRBV29-1|TRBJ2-7
CSVAGVDEQYF
TGCAGCGTAGCGGGAGTAGACGAGCAGTACTTC
>NA|TRBD1|TRBV6-5|TRBJ1-2
CASSYPTRDRGYGYTF
TGTGCCAGCAGTTACCCAACCCGGGACAGGGGGTATGGCTACACCTTC
>NA|NA|TRBV12-3/TRBV12-4|TRBJ2-7
CASSTGYYEQYF
TGTGCCAGCAGCACAGGGTACTACGAGCAGTACTTC
>NA|NA|TRBV10-3|TRBJ2-6
CAISDYTGGGSAGANVLTF
TGTGCCATCAGTGACTATACAGGAGGGGGCTCCGCTGGGGCCAACGTCCTGACTTTC
>NA|NA|TRBV5-4|TRBJ2-5
CASSLPAEETQYF
TGTGCCAGCAGCTTACCAGCGGAAGAGACCCAGTACTTC
>NA|TRBD2|TRBV6-1|TRBJ2-1
CASSEAGTSGRATNEQFF
TGTGCCAGCAGTGAAGCGGGGACTAGCGGGAGGGCCACCAATGAGCAGTTCTTC
>NA|TRBD1|TRBV18|TRBJ2-2
CASSTGTGGTGELFF
TGTGCCAGCTCGACCGGGACAGGAGGCACCGGGGAGCTGTTTTTT
>NA|NA|TRBV7-8|TRBJ2-7
CASSSQRPYREQYF
TGTGCCAGCAGCTCCCAGCGTCCTTATCGCGAGCAGTACTTC
>NA|NA|TRBV7-3|TRBJ1-1
CASSFGPGSEAFF
TGTGCCAGCAGCTTTGGGCCTGGGTCTGAAGCTTTCTTT
>NA|NA|TRBV5-4|TRBJ2-6
CASRRSGANVLTF
TGTGCCAGTCGGAGGTCTGGGGCCAACGTCCTGACTTTC
>NA|TRBD1|TRBV6-2/TRBV6-3|TRBJ2-7
CASSQSTNRAGTVAYEQYF
TGTGCCAGCAGCCAATCAACTAACCGCGCCGGGACAGTCGCCTACGAGCAGTACTTC
>NA|NA|TRBV21-1|TRBJ1-6
CASSNTLHPHSPLHF
TGTGCCAGCAGCAATACATTGCACCCCCATTCACCCCTCCACTTT
>NA|TRBD2|TRBV9|TRBJ2-2
CASSTRTSGNKGELFF
TGTGCCAGCAGCACCCGGACTAGCGGGAATAAAGGGGAGCTGTTTTTT
>NA|TRBD2|TRBV11-3|TRBJ2-1
CASSFPRTSGGEDEQFF
TGTGCCAGCAGCTTCCCCCGGACTAGCGGGGGAGAGGATGAGCAGTTCTTC
>once|NA|TRBV12-3/TRBV12-4|TRBJ2-5
CASGRDSKTQYF
TGTGCCAGCGGCCGGGACTCAAAGACCCAGTACTTC
>NA|NA|TRBV15|TRBJ1-2
CATSTRGGGYTF
TGTGCCACCAGCACACGGGGGGGTGGCTACACCTTC
>many|NA|TRBV6-1|TRBJ1-1
CASSETNLGQAEAFF
TGTGCCAGCAGTGAAACCAATTTGGGGCAGGCTGAAGCTTTCTTT
>NA|NA|TRBV11-2|TRBJ1-3
CASSFAGNTIYF
TGTGCCAGCAGCTTCGCGGGAAACACCATATATTTT
>NA|NA|TRBV28|TRBJ1-5
CASSYIGDFGPQHF
TGTGCCAGCAGTTATATAGGGGATTTTGGGCCCCAGCATTTT
>NA|TRBD2|TRBV11-3|TRBJ2-2
CASSGRTSGDGELFF
TGTGCCAGCAGCGGAAGGACTAGCGGGGACGGGGAGCTGTTTTTT
>few|NA|TRBV7-9|TRBJ2-7
CASTIQGSYSYEQYF
TGTGCCAGCACCATACAGGGTAGCTACTCCTACGAGCAGTACTTC
>NA|TRBD1|TRBV5-5|TRBJ1-2
CASSFNRGLGNGYTF
TGTGCCAGCAGCTTCAACAGGGGGCTGGGGAATGGCTACACCTTC
>NA|NA|TRBV12-5|TRBJ2-5
CASGLGAGGYQETQYF
TGTGCTAGTGGTTTGGGGGCAGGAGGGTACCAAGAGACCCAGTACTTC
>NA|NA|TRBV3-1/TRBV3-2|TRBJ2-5
CASSETKPQETQYF
TGTGCCAGCAGCGAAACTAAGCCCCAAGAGACCCAGTACTTC
>NA|TRBD1|TRBV7-9|TRBJ2-7
CASSLGQGTSEQYF
TGTGCCAGCAGCTTGGGACAGGGTACTTCCGAGCAGTACTTC
>few|TRBD1|TRBV19|TRBJ1-2
CASSIDLGGTGYYGYTF
TGTGCCAGTAGTATAGATCTCGGCGGGACAGGGTACTATGGCTACACCTTC
>few|TRBD2|TRBV2|TRBJ2-1
CASSEFQREGGDEQFF
TGTGCCAGCAGTGAATTTCAGCGGGAGGGCGGGGATGAGCAGTTCTTC
>NA|NA|TRBV5-1|TRBJ1-2
CASSLPDGVTNYGYTF
TGCGCCAGCAGCCTTCCGGATGGAGTGACGAATTATGGCTACACCTTC
>NA|NA|TRBV7-9|TRBJ2-1
CASSKNSGPYNEQFF
TGTGCCAGCAGCAAAAATAGTGGGCCATACAATGAGCAGTTCTTC
>once|TRBD1|TRBV20-1|TRBJ2-7
CSASRGTGYEQYF
TGCAGTGCTAGTAGGGGGACAGGGTACGAGCAGTACTTC
>NA|TRBD1|TRBV18|TRBJ2-7
CASSPLPIGQGASYEQYF
TGTGCCAGCTCACCGCTACCCATAGGGCAGGGGGCTTCCTACGAGCAGTACTTC
>NA|NA|TRBV20-1|TRBJ2-1
CSASRGAYNEQFF
TGCAGTGCTAGTCGGGGTGCCTACAATGAGCAGTTCTTC
>NA|NA|TRBV28|TRBJ2-4
CASSLQGITKNIQYF
TGTGCCAGCAGTCTTCAGGGGATCACCAAAAACATTCAGTACTTC
>NA|NA|TRBV19|TRBJ2-5
CATRTEARGKTQYF
TGTGCCACCAGAACTGAAGCGCGGGGAAAGACCCAGTACTTC